Listed here are 29 T cell receptor beta chains from one sample, sequenced in a study of blood T cell repertoires in COVID-19. Method: immunoSEQ multiplex PCR; TCRdb's copy keeps in-frame clones and lacks some. This table holds about 110,000 clones, roughly 82% found once. The specimen sequenced was peripheral blood. All receptors come from a woman aged 60-75 years with acute or convalescent COVID-19.

The chain has TRBV5-1 and TRBJ2-1; possible D gene TRBD2, 5 bases. CDR3 size: 14 residues. The germline gives CDR1 SGHRS, CDR2 YFSETQ. V was cut by 2 bases and J by 4 bases, with 10 bases left in between. The CDR3 here is CASSFGERYNEQFF. As DNA, the CDR3 is TGCGCCAGCAGCTTCGGGGAGAGATACAATGAGCAGTTCTTC.

The chain employs TRBV3-1 (or the pseudogene TRBV3-2) and TRBJ1-1; D possibly corresponds to TRBD1 (6 bases). Germline V gives CDR1 LGHDT, CDR2 YNNKEL (reference sequence). This CDR3 spans 15 amino acids. V was pared by 4 bases and J by 1 base, with 13 bases between. CDR3 region: CASSPRGGGNTEAFF. The CDR3 coding sequence is TGTGCCAGCAGCCCTCGAGGGGGGGGGAACACTGAAGCTTTCTTT.

V usage is TRBV14 and J usage is TRBJ1-2, with 7 bases matching TRBD1. Germline V lookup: CDR1 SGHDN, CDR2 FVKESK. The CDR3 extends over 16 amino acids. With 4 bases clipped from V and 1 base from J, the junction kept 9 bases outside the gene matches. The CDR3 reads CASSPDRFLSNYGYTF. The CDR3 nucleotides read TGTGCCAGCAGCCCGGACAGGTTCCTAAGTAACTATGGCTACACCTTC.

The V call is TRBV4-3, the J call TRBJ1-2; maybe TRBD1 (6 bases). V shed 4 bases and J shed 2 bases, with 14 bases lying between them. This CDR3 has 15 amino acids. CDR1 and CDR2 (germline): LGHNA, YSLEER. In DNA form, the CDR3 reads TGCGCCAGCAGCCCTCAGTGGGACAAAAACTATGGCTACACCTTC. It translates to CASSPQWDKNYGYTF.

The chain links TRBV2 to TRBJ2-5, with 10 bases lining up with TRBD2. V gave up 8 bases and J gave up 10 bases; unmatched junction bases: 13. Germline V gene data show CDR1 as SNHLY and CDR2 as FYNNEI. The CDR3 is 14 amino acids. For the CDR3, the DNA is TGTGCCAGCCTCACAGGACTAGCGGCTTCGGTCCAGTACTTC. Its translation is CASLTGLAASVQYF.

This chain links TRBV6-5 with TRBJ2-7, with 8 bases that match TRBD1. After removal of 8 bases from V and 4 bases from J, the junction contained 13 bases not matched to a gene. The length of the CDR3 is 15 residues. Per germline, CDR1 MNHEY and CDR2 SVGAGI. As DNA, the CDR3 is TGTGCCAGCTCGATCTCGGGGAGACAGGGGTACGAGCAGTACTTC. Residues: CASSISGRQGYEQYF.

V gene TRBV6-5 combines with J gene TRBJ1-1; 7 nucleotides align to TRBD1. From germline, CDR1 is MNHEY and CDR2 SVGAGI. CDR3 length: 13 residues. V was clipped by 5 bases and J by 11 bases; unmatched bases: 11. CDR3: CASSLTGATGAFF. Here the CDR3 DNA reads TGTGCCAGCAGTCTCACAGGGGCCACGGGGGCTTTCTTT.

This clone was seen a handful of times. V and J are TRBV3-1 (or the pseudogene TRBV3-2) and TRBJ1-2, with D perhaps matching TRBD1 (5 bases). Germline V lookup: CDR1 LGHDT, CDR2 YNNKEL (reference sequence). Trimming pared 3 bases from V and 0 bases from J, leaving 11 bases between. The length of the CDR3 is 15 residues. This chain's CDR3 is CASSHHAGSNYGYTF. Here the CDR3 DNA reads TGTGCCAGCAGCCACCACGCAGGGTCTAACTATGGCTACACCTTC.

This clone has more than one count but fewer than ten. The genes are TRBV24-1 and TRBJ1-5; 11 bases line up with TRBD1. The germline CDR1 and CDR2 sequences are KGHDR and SFDVKD. V gave up 4 bases and J gave up 3 bases; unmatched junction bases: 4. CDR3 length: 16 residues. CDR3 sequence (DNA): TGTGCCACCAGTGACCGGGACAGGGGGTTCAATCAGCCCCAGCATTTT. Translating it yields CATSDRDRGFNQPQHF.

The rearrangement uses TRBV6-5 and TRBJ1-1, with D uncertain. CDR3 length: 15 residues. CDR1 is MNHEY, CDR2 SVGAGI, per germline. Trimming removed 5 bases from V and 0 bases from J, with 13 bases in between. CDR3: CASSRPEVMNTEAFF. The CDR3 DNA reads TGTGCCAGCAGTAGACCGGAGGTTATGAACACTGAAGCTTTCTTT.

This sequence joins TRBV9 and TRBJ2-5; weak D call: TRBD2 (7 bases). V was cut by 3 bases and J by 5 bases, with 20 bases left in between. Germline loops: CDR1 SGDLS, CDR2 YYNGEE. The CDR3 consists of 16 residues. The CDR3, as DNA: TGTGCCAGCAGCGCCATAGGAGGGGGGGCGAGGGAGACCCAGTACTTC. Protein product: CASSAIGGGARETQYF.

The V call is TRBV5-5, the J call TRBJ2-5; 9 bases are a match to TRBD2. CDR3 length equals 16 residues. Germline lookup yields CDR1 SGHKS and CDR2 YYEKEE (reference sequence). With V trimmed by 0 bases and J by 2 bases, 5 bases remained unmatched. The CDR3 reads CASSLASGGPQETQYF. The CDR3 DNA reads as TGTGCCAGCAGCTTGGCGAGCGGGGGGCCTCAAGAGACCCAGTACTTC. The entire variable domain, with the rest obtained from reference TRBV5-5 and TRBJ2-5, is as follows: DAGVTQSPTHLIKTRGQQVTLRCSPISGHKSVSWYQQVLGQGPQFIFQYYEKEERGRGNFPDRFSARQFPNYSSELNVNALLLGDSALYLCASSLASGGPQETQYFGPGTRLLVL.

CDR3 in amino acids: CASSSGSSGEYNEQFF. DNA of the CDR3: TGTGCCAGCAGCTCAGGATCTAGCGGGGAATACAATGAGCAGTTCTTC. The chain recombines TRBV11-1 with TRBJ2-1; 9 bases are shared with TRBD2. The CDR3 totals 16 residues. The germline gives CDR1 SGHAT, CDR2 FQDESV (reference sequence). The J segment lost 4 bases and the V segment lost 4 bases, leaving 8 bases of the junction unmatched.

The table lists this clone with a count of one. This chain connects TRBV6-5 to TRBJ1-3; 8 bases match TRBD1. Germline CDR1 MNHEY, CDR2 SVGAGI. After removal of 6 bases from V and 7 bases from J, the junction contained 8 bases not matched to a gene. The CDR3 contains 14 residues. The DNA of the CDR3 is TGTGCCAGCAGGGCGACAGGGGTGGGGAACACCATATATTTT. As protein: CASRATGVGNTIYF.

The chain combines TRBV5-4 with TRBJ2-7, with 8 bases aligning to TRBD1. J gave up 4 bases and V 4 bases, and 10 bases lay outside the gene matches. The CDR3 extends over 15 amino acids. In germline, CDR1 is SGHNT, CDR2 YYREEE (reference sequence). CDR3 sequence reads: CASSPGQGGLYEQYF. The CDR3, as DNA: TGTGCCAGCAGCCCCGGACAGGGTGGTTTATACGAGCAGTACTTC.

This clone was observed a few times. Germline is not matched at one junction end, which may reflect a read error. This chain connects TRBV13 to TRBJ1-2; TRBD1 agrees at 7 bases. The CDR3 contains 13 residues. CDR1 is PRHDT, CDR2 FYEKMQ, per germline (reference sequence). The CDR3 loop reads CASSLEVTGDPFF. In DNA form, the CDR3 reads TGTGCCAGCAGCTTAGAGGTAACAGGGGATCCCTTCTTC.

CDR3 bases: TGTGCCAGTAGTATAGCCCCGACAGGGGCTCAAGAGACCCAGTACTTC. Protein sequence: CASSIAPTGAQETQYF. The chain combines TRBV19 with TRBJ2-5; 8 bases line up with TRBD1. CDR3 length: 16 amino acids. CDR1 LNHDA and CDR2 SQIVND come from the germline V gene (reference sequence). The J segment lost 2 bases and the V segment lost 1 base, leaving 6 bases of the junction unmatched.

This clone has a single count. The chain employs TRBV2 and TRBJ1-6; D uncertain. The germline V gene has CDR1 SNHLY and CDR2 FYNNEI. V dropped 7 bases and J dropped 10 bases, with 20 bases sitting between them. CDR3 size: 15 residues. The CDR3 nucleotides read TGTGCCAGCATCGAACTCGCTGTGCGGAACTCACCCCTCCACTTT. It encodes CASIELAVRNSPLHF. The whole variable domain, remainder taken from reference TRBV2 and TRBJ1-6, is EPEVTQTPSHQVTQMGQEVILRCVPISNHLYFYWYRQILGQKVEFLVSFYNNEISEKSEIFDDQFSVERPDGSNFTLKIRSTKLEDSAMYFCASIELAVRNSPLHFGNGTRLTVT.

This clone was seen a single time. The chain is built from TRBV2 and TRBJ2-6; 10 nucleotides line up with TRBD1. The V gene end was trimmed by 10 bases and the J gene end by 2 bases; junction bases not matched to a gene: 2. CDR1 SNHLY and CDR2 FYNNEI come from the germline V gene. The CDR3 is 14 residues long. CDR3 sequence reads: CATGTGAGANVLTF. CDR3 bases: TGTGCCACAGGGACAGGGGCTGGGGCCAACGTCCTGACTTTC.

By share of the sample, this clone is medium-sized (0.01 to 0.1%). The rearrangement uses TRBV24-1 and TRBJ2-1, with 10 bases that match TRBD1. Trimming cost V 0 bases and J 6 bases; bases outside gene matches: 4. Germline CDR1 is KGHDR and CDR2 is SFDVKD. The CDR3 spans 16 residues. The CDR3 nucleotides are TGTGCCACCAGTGATTTGGGGACAGGGGTTGGCAATGAGCAGTTCTTC. Translating it yields CATSDLGTGVGNEQFF.

The chain combines TRBV11-3 with TRBJ2-1, with 7 positions matching TRBD1. Germline CDR1 SGHNT, CDR2 YENEEA. Trimming cost V 1 base and J 8 bases; bases outside gene matches: 5. The CDR3 has 14 residues. CDR3 bases: TGTGCCAGCAGCTTAGGCAGGGGGTACGATGAGCAGTTCTTC. Its translation: CASSLGRGYDEQFF.

The chain has TRBV9 and TRBJ2-7; D unresolved. Between the trimmed V and J ends, which lost 4 bases and 7 bases, there was a span of 15 bases. Germline CDR1 SGDLS, CDR2 YYNGEE. The CDR3 has 13 residues. The CDR3 sequence: CASSPRSTGEQYF. CDR3 in DNA: TGTGCCAGCAGCCCTCGATCGACGGGTGAGCAGTACTTC.

This clone occurred once. The V gene is TRBV29-1, the J gene TRBJ1-1; 8 nucleotides agree with TRBD1. The germline V gene has CDR1 SQVTM and CDR2 ANQGSEA. This CDR3 contains 14 residues. Trimming took 2 bases from V and 7 from J; bases not matched to a gene: 9. The CDR3 region has the DNA TGCAGCGTTGAACCCCCCGGGACAGGCTATGAAGCTTTCTTT. Amino acid sequence: CSVEPPGTGYEAFF.

The J gene is TRBJ1-1, the V gene TRBV29-1, with D possibly matching TRBD1 (5 bases). The V end lost 7 bases, the J end lost 7 bases, and 16 bases lay between the germline ends. This CDR3 spans 12 amino acids. Germline V gene sequence: CDR1 SQVTM, CDR2 ANQGSEA. DNA for the CDR3: TGCAGCGCGAAAAGCGACAGTTTTGAAGCTTTCTTT. Translation: CSAKSDSFEAFF.

V usage is TRBV3-1 (or the pseudogene TRBV3-2) and J usage is TRBJ2-7; 11 bases fit TRBD1. The V gene's germline CDR1 is LGHDT and CDR2 YNNKEL (reference sequence). CDR3 length: 14 residues. The trim removed 1 base at V and 5 bases at J, leaving 1 base unmatched. The CDR3 reads CASSQGTGGDEQYF. CDR3 nucleotides: TGTGCCAGCAGCCAAGGGACAGGGGGCGACGAGCAGTACTTC.

The CDR3 region is CASSGTRKEQETQYF. The CDR3 DNA reads as TGTGCCAGCAGCGGAACGCGAAAGGAGCAAGAGACCCAGTACTTC. The J gene is TRBJ2-5, the V gene TRBV6-6; the D is unclear. Germline V gene sequence: CDR1 MNHNY, CDR2 SVGAGI (reference sequence). V shed 6 bases and J shed 2 bases, with 16 bases lying between them. The CDR3 has 15 residues.

In its sample, this clone was seen once. This chain connects TRBV4-1 to TRBJ2-2; tentatively, D is TRBD1 (6 bases). The V gene lost 2 bases and the J gene lost 1 base, with 14 bases spanning the gap. The CDR3 contains 17 residues. CDR1 and CDR2 (germline): MGHRA, YSYEKL. CDR3 amino acids: CASSQYYRAQNTGELFF. The CDR3, as DNA: TGCGCCAGCAGCCAATACTACAGGGCCCAGAACACCGGGGAGCTGTTTTTT.

The genes are TRBV7-2 and TRBJ1-5, with 9 bases aligning to TRBD1. Per the germline V gene, CDR1 is SGHTA and CDR2 is FQGNSA. The CDR3 totals 15 residues. The J segment lost 4 bases and the V segment lost 2 bases, leaving 3 bases of the junction unmatched. CDR3 residues: CASSLLGTGNQPQHF. DNA of the CDR3: TGTGCCAGCAGCTTACTCGGGACAGGGAATCAGCCCCAGCATTTT. The whole variable domain, filled in from reference TRBV7-2 and TRBJ1-5, reads GAGVSQSPSNKVTEKGKDVELRCDPISGHTALYWYRQSLGQGLEFLIYFQGNSAPDKSGLPSDRFSAERTGGSVSTLTIQRTQQEDSAVYLCASSLLGTGNQPQHFGDGTRLSIL.

The chain uses TRBV6-2 or TRBV6-3 and TRBJ1-5; no clear D gene. Between the trimmed V and J ends, which lost 5 bases and 1 base, there was a span of 15 bases. In germline, CDR1 is MNHEY, CDR2 SVGEGT. This CDR3 spans 16 amino acids. The DNA of the CDR3 is TGTGCCAGCAGTCCCCCGGGTCAGTTAAGCAATCAGCCCCAGCATTTT. As protein: CASSPPGQLSNQPQHF.